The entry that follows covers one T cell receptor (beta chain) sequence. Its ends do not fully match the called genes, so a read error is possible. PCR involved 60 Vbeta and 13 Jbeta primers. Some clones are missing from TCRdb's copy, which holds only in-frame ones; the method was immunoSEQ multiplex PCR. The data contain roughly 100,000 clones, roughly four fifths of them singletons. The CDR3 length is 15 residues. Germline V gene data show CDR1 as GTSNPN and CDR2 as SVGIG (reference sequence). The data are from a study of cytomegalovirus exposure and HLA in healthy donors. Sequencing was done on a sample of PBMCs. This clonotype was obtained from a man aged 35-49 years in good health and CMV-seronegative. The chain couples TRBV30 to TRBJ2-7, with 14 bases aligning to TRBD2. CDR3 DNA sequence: TGTGCCTGGAGTCAAGCCGGGACTAGCGGGAGCCAGGGGCACTTC. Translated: CAWSQAGTSGSQGHF.